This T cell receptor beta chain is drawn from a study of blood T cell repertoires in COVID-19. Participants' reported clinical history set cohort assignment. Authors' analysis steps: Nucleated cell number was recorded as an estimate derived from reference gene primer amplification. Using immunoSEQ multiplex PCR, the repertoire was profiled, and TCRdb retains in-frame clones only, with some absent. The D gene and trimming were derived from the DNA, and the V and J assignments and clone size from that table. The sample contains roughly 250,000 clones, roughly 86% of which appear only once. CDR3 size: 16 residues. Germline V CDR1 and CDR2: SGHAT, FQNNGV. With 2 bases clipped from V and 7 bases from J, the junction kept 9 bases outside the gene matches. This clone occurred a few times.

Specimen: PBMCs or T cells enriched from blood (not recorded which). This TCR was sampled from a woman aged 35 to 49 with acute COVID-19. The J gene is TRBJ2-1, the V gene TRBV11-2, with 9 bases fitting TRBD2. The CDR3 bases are TGTGCCAGCAGCTTACGGCGGGAGGGCCGGCGGAATGAGCAGTTCTTC. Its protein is CASSLRREGRRNEQFF.